This T cell receptor beta chain comes out of a study of OX40 agonist ivuxolimab in advanced cancers. The method was immunoSEQ multiplex PCR; TCRdb's version includes in-frame clones alone and lacks a portion of them. The repertoire holds 75,000 to 85,000 clones, with 87% as singletons. The CDR3 has 15 residues. The germline CDR1 and CDR2 sequences are LNHNV and YYDKDF (reference sequence). Trimming left V 2 bases short and J 2 bases short, with 12 bases between. Sequencing was performed on CD4+ or CD8+ T cells sorted from blood, taken in a trial of the OX40 agonist ivuxolimab. The TCR sequence derives from an adult with an advanced solid tumor such as melanoma, head and neck, liver or kidney cancer. The J gene is TRBJ1-2, the V gene TRBV15, with unresolved D. Written as DNA, the CDR3 is TGTGCCACCAGCAGACCTACGGGAGCGAACTATGGCTACACCTTC. It encodes CATSRPTGANYGYTF.